The 19 T cell receptor beta chains reported below all come from one sample, sequenced in a study of shared clonotypes between healthy human individuals. The data were produced by immunoSEQ multiplex PCR, yet TCRdb's version contains in-frame clones alone and is incomplete. The repertoire holds approximately 980,000 clones, with approximately 76% as singletons. The specimen was memory CD4+ T cells sorted from blood. Subset described: CD45RA-negative fraction. These receptors were collected from a man aged 18 to 29 in good health.

For this clone: The same CDR3 arises from other DNA sequences in this sample as well. The genes are TRBV28 and TRBJ1-1; D remains unclear. CDR1 and CDR2 from the germline V gene are MDHEN and SYDVKM. This CDR3 is built from 13 residues. Trimming took off 3 bases at V and 1 base at J, with 6 bases between the two ends. CDR3 DNA: TGTGCCAGCAGTTTGCCCCAGAACACTGAAGCTTTCTTT. This codes for CASSLPQNTEAFF.

V usage is TRBV5-1 and J usage is TRBJ1-2; D perhaps matches TRBD1 (6 bases). V lost 0 bases to trimming and J lost 2 bases, with 20 bases between them. Germline V gene sequence: CDR1 SGHRS, CDR2 YFSETQ. The length of the CDR3 is 18 residues. CDR3 in DNA: TGCGCCAGCAGCTTGGTACAGGGTCCCACCTTTCGGAACTATGGCTACACCTTC. Amino acids: CASSLVQGPTFRNYGYTF.

This rearrangement joins TRBV2 to TRBJ2-6; D unclear. The V and J ends lost 4 bases and 0 bases respectively, with 7 bases between them. The CDR3 is 15 residues long. Per the germline V gene, CDR1 is SNHLY and CDR2 is FYNNEI. CDR3 coding DNA: TGTGCCAGCAGTGGGTTGGGCTCTGGGGCCAACGTCCTGACTTTC. This translates into CASSGLGSGANVLTF.

This rearrangement joins TRBV29-1 to TRBJ2-7, with 12 bases that match TRBD2. V was pared by 6 bases and J by 2 bases, with 5 bases of the junction left unmatched. From germline, CDR1 is SQVTM and CDR2 ANQGSEA. This CDR3 has 14 amino acids. The CDR3 here is CSVLLAGGAYEQYF. The CDR3 DNA reads as TGCAGCGTCCTCCTAGCGGGGGGGGCCTACGAGCAGTACTTC.

This clone has at least ten counts. The CDR3 spells CASSVTEFSRYTF. The CDR3 region has the DNA TGTGCCAGCAGTGTCACAGAGTTCTCGCGCTACACCTTC. The chain couples TRBV2 to TRBJ1-2; D is ambiguous. The V gene's germline CDR1 is SNHLY and CDR2 FYNNEI. Trimming cost V 4 bases and J 9 bases, with 15 bases left between them. The CDR3 is made up of 13 amino acids.

The chain carries TRBV7-8 and TRBJ1-1; 9 positions match TRBD1. Germline trimming cut 0 bases from V and 4 bases from J; bases unmatched to any gene: 6. This CDR3 contains 16 residues. The germline CDR1 and CDR2 sequences are SGHVS and FQNEAQ. CDR3 protein: CASSLAPGQGITEAFF. CDR3 nucleotides: TGTGCCAGCAGCTTAGCGCCGGGACAGGGAATCACTGAAGCTTTCTTT.

The chain is built from TRBV9 and TRBJ2-7; 9 bases line up with TRBD2. CDR3 size: 15 residues. V lost 2 bases, J lost 3 bases, and 6 bases stayed unmatched. CDR1 is SGDLS and CDR2 is YYNGEE in the germline V gene. The CDR3 loop is CASSVTSGSIYEQYF. The CDR3 region has the DNA TGTGCCAGCAGCGTGACTAGCGGTTCGATCTACGAGCAGTACTTC.

The chain couples TRBV27 to TRBJ1-6, with D tentatively TRBD1 (6 bases). Germline CDR1 and CDR2: MNHEY and SMNVEV (reference sequence). The CDR3 spans 16 residues. V lost 6 bases to trimming and J lost 6 bases, with 18 bases between them. As DNA, the CDR3 is TGTGCCAGCAGCCTAGGGGGAGGGGCTCCTAATTCACCCCTCCACTTT. It codes for CASSLGGGAPNSPLHF.

This sequence joins TRBV9 and TRBJ2-3, with 8 bases aligning to TRBD1. J was trimmed by 6 bases and V by 4 bases; bases with no gene match: 10. Per the germline V gene, CDR1 is SGDLS and CDR2 is YYNGEE. The CDR3 sequence is 15 residues long. The CDR3 region is CASSPGTGAIDTQYF. CDR3 nucleotides: TGTGCCAGCAGCCCGGGGACAGGTGCCATCGATACGCAGTATTTT.

The genes are TRBV10-3 and TRBJ1-3; a weak D match, TRBD1 (5 bases). The germline V gene encodes CDR1 ENHRY and CDR2 SYGVKD. V was shortened by 8 bases and J by 0 bases, with 17 bases between the two germline ends. CDR3 size: 16 residues. The CDR3 sequence: CAISSGAVNSGNTIYF. CDR3 nucleotides: TGTGCCATCTCCTCCGGGGCAGTGAACTCTGGAAACACCATATATTTT.

The chain couples TRBV19 to TRBJ2-7; D ambiguous. Germline assignment: CDR1 LNHDA and CDR2 SQIVND (reference sequence). Trimming removed 3 bases at V and 6 bases at J, with 3 bases between. The length of the CDR3 is 10 residues. Here the CDR3 DNA reads TGTGCCAGTAGTATGGGCGAGCAGTACTTC. Translated, it gives CASSMGEQYF.

The chain joins TRBV5-6 to TRBJ2-7; D call uncertain. CDR3 length: 13 amino acids. The germline CDR1 and CDR2 sequences are SGHDT and YYEEEE. Between the trimmed V and J ends, which lost 1 base and 2 bases, there was a span of 7 bases. The CDR3 here is CASSLQPTYEQYF. The CDR3 nucleotides are TGTGCCAGCAGCTTGCAGCCCACCTACGAGCAGTACTTC.

V is TRBV6-5 and J is TRBJ2-1, with no clear D. The germline CDR1 and CDR2 sequences are MNHEY and SVGAGI. This CDR3 has 15 amino acids. Trimming removed 6 bases from V and 1 base from J, with 13 bases in between. The CDR3 loop is CASSRSPASYNEQFF. CDR3 in DNA: TGTGCCAGCAGCCGAAGCCCAGCTTCCTACAATGAGCAGTTCTTC.

This chain uses TRBV5-1 with TRBJ1-1; maybe TRBD1 (6 bases). V lost 4 bases, J lost 4 bases, and 20 bases lay in between. Germline CDR1 reads SGHRS; CDR2 reads YFSETQ. The CDR3 runs to 16 residues. The chain's CDR3 is CASSTEGGTRGTEAFF. CDR3 in DNA: TGCGCCAGCAGCACGGAGGGGGGGACGAGAGGCACTGAAGCTTTCTTT.

The genes are TRBV6-6 and TRBJ2-7, with 8 bases identical to TRBD1. With 6 bases clipped from V and 7 bases from J, the junction kept 8 bases outside the gene matches. The CDR3 consists of 13 residues. Germline-derived CDR1 and CDR2 are MNHNY and SVGAGI (reference sequence). CDR3 nucleotide sequence: TGTGCCAGCAGCCTGACAGGGGCGAGGGAGCAGTACTTC. Protein product: CASSLTGAREQYF.

The J gene is TRBJ2-7, the V gene TRBV9, with TRBD2 matching 8 bases. This CDR3 is 15 amino acids long. V lost 3 bases, J lost 2 bases, and 7 bases stayed unmatched. CDR1 is SGDLS, CDR2 YYNGEE, per germline. CDR3 bases: TGTGCCAGCAGCGCCCAAGCGGGGGTAACCTACGAGCAGTACTTC. Its translation: CASSAQAGVTYEQYF.

This chain connects TRBV9 to TRBJ2-2; 9 nucleotides match TRBD1. The junction had 5 bases not matched to a gene; V was cut back by 4 bases and J by 13 bases. Germline loops: CDR1 SGDLS, CDR2 YYNGEE. The CDR3 loop spans 12 amino acids. CDR3 DNA: TGTGCCAGCAGCTCGGGACAGGGACCGCTGTTTTTT. Its protein is CASSSGQGPLFF. Full variable domain (outside the CDR3, taken from reference TRBV9 and TRBJ2-2): DSGVTQTPKHLITATGQRVTLRCSPRSGDLSVYWYQQSLDQGLQFLIQYYNGEERAKGNILERFSAQQFPDLHSELNLSSLELGDSALYFCASSSGQGPLFFGEGSRLTVL.

The genes are TRBV28 and TRBJ2-1, with 10 bases matching TRBD1. The CDR3 sequence is 14 residues long. The ends lost 8 bases at V and 7 bases at J; junction bases unmatched: 8. The germline gives CDR1 MDHEN, CDR2 SYDVKM. The CDR3 region is CASGRQGALNEQFF. CDR3 bases: TGTGCCAGCGGGAGACAGGGGGCCCTAAATGAGCAGTTCTTC.

This chain joins TRBV6-1 and TRBJ2-7; no firm D call. The length of the CDR3 is 14 residues. Trimming took off 4 bases at V and 0 bases at J, with 10 bases between the two ends. The germline gives CDR1 MNHNS, CDR2 SASEGT. The CDR3 bases are TGTGCCAGCAGTGCCCTGGAGTTCTCCTACGAGCAGTACTTC. This translates into CASSALEFSYEQYF.